Shown below are 5 T cell receptor beta chains from a single sample sequenced in a study of CD4 T cells in relation to SARS-CoV-2 and coronaviruses. TCRdb keeps only in-frame clones here, not all; method: immunoSEQ multiplex PCR. The repertoire has some 20,000 clones, over 60% of them found once; the top ten carry more than 12%. Their antigens are not known. CD4+ T cells from unexposed donors were obtained before the COVID-19 pandemic (2011-2018). Isolation of CD4+ T cells took place after less than 11 days in culture. Input material: CD4+ T cells from PBMCs, cultured in vitro. The receptors here all came from a human donor in good health.

As for this clone: The same CDR3 arises from other DNA sequences in this sample as well. The chain has TRBV2 and TRBJ2-1; 8 bases fit TRBD2. The V gene's germline CDR1 is SNHLY and CDR2 FYNNEI. This CDR3 comprises 16 residues. The J segment lost 1 base and the V segment lost 0 bases, leaving 2 bases of the junction unmatched. The CDR3 spells CASSEASGRSYNEQFF. CDR3 bases: TGTGCCAGCAGTGAAGCGAGCGGGAGATCCTACAATGAGCAGTTCTTC.

This clone was seen only a few times. V and J are TRBV5-6 and TRBJ2-7; D is unclear. There are 12 residues in the CDR3. V was cut by 4 bases and J by 0 bases, with 5 bases left in between. From germline, CDR1 is SGHDT and CDR2 YYEEEE. As DNA, the CDR3 is TGTGCCAGCAGCGAAGGCTCCTACGAGCAGTACTTC. Translated, it gives CASSEGSYEQYF.

J is TRBJ2-3 and V is TRBV7-3; D possibly corresponds to TRBD2 (6 bases). The germline CDR1 and CDR2 sequences are SGHTA and FQGTGA. The CDR3 has 16 amino acids. V was shortened by 3 bases and J by 0 bases, with 13 bases between the two germline ends. The CDR3 sequence is CASSFYGGGSTDTQYF. CDR3 nucleotides: TGTGCCAGCAGCTTTTACGGGGGAGGTAGCACAGATACGCAGTATTTT. The full variable domain, with the rest looked up from reference TRBV7-3 and TRBJ2-3, is GAGVSQTPSNKVTEKGKYVELRCDPISGHTALYWYRQSLGQGPEFLIYFQGTGAADDSGLPNDRFFAVRPEGSVSTLKIQRTERGDSAVYLCASSFYGGGSTDTQYFGPGTRLTVL.

This rearrangement joins TRBV12-3 or TRBV12-4 to TRBJ1-5, with D unresolved. The length of the CDR3 is 13 residues. V was trimmed by 2 bases and J by 0 bases, leaving 2 bases between them. CDR3 sequence reads: CASSLSSNQPQHF. CDR3 coding DNA: TGTGCCAGCAGTTTAAGTAGCAATCAGCCCCAGCATTTT.

The rearrangement uses TRBV4-3 and TRBJ2-7; TRBD1 is a possible D gene (6 bases). V was clipped by 1 base and J by 1 base, with 8 bases between them. This CDR3 has 14 residues. Germline CDR1 LGHNA, CDR2 YSLEER. The CDR3 here is CASSQGGQSYEQYF. CDR3 nucleotide sequence: TGCGCCAGCAGCCAAGGGGGGCAATCCTACGAGCAGTACTTC.